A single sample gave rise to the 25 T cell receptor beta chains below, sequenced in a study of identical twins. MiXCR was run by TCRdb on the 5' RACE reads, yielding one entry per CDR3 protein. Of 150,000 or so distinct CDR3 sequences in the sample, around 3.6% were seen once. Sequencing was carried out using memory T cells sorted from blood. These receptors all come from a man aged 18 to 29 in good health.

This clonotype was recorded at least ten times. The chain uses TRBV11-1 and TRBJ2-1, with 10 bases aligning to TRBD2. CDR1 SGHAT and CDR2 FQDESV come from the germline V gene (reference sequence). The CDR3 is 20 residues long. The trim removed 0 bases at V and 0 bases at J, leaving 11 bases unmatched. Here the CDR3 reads CASSLAWGSGRLSSYNEQFF. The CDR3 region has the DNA TGTGCCAGCAGCTTAGCGTGGGGTAGCGGGAGGCTGAGCTCCTACAATGAGCAGTTCTTC.

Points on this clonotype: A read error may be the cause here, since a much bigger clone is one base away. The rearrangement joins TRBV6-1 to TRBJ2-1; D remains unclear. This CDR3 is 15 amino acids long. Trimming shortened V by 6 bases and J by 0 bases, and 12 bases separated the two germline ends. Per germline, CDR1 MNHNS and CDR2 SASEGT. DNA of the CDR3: TGTGCCAGCAGCCTAACAGATAGCTCCTACAATGAGCAGTTCTTC. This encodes CASSLTDSSYNEQFF.

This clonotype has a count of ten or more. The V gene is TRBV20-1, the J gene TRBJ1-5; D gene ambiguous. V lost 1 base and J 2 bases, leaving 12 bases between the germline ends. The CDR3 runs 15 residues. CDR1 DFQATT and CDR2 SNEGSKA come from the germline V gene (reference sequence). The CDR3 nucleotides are TGCAGTGCTAGAGCCCCTCCTCAGGGCAATCAGCCCCAGCATTTT. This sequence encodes CSARAPPQGNQPQHF.

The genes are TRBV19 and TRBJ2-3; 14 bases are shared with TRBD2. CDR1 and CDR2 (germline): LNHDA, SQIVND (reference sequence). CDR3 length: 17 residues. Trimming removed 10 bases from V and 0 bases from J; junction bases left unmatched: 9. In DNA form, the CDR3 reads TGTGCCACAGGACTAGCGGGAGGTAACCCTAGCACAGATACGCAGTATTTT. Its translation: CATGLAGGNPSTDTQYF.

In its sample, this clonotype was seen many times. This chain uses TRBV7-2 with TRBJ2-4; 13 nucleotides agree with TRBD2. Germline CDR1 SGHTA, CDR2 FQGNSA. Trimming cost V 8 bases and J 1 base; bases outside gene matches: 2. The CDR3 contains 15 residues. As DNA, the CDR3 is TGTGCCAGCGAGACTAGCGGGAGGGCCAAAAACATTCAGTACTTC. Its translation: CASETSGRAKNIQYF.

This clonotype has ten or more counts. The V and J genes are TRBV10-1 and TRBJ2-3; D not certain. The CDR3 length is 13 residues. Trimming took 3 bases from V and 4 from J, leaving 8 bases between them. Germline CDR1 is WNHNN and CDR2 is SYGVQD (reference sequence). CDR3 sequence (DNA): TGCGCCAGCAGTGACCAGCTCTCAGATACGCAGTATTTT. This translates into CASSDQLSDTQYF.

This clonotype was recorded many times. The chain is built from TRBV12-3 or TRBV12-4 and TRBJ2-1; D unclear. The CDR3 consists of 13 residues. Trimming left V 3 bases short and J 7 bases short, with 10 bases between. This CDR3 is CASSFPLGNEQFF. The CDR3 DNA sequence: TGTGCCAGCAGTTTCCCGCTAGGGAATGAGCAGTTCTTC.

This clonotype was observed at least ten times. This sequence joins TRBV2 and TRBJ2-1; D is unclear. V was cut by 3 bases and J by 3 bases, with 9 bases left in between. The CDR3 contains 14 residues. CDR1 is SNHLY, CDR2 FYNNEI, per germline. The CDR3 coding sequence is TGTGCCAGCAGTGAGGCGCGGTTCTACAATGAGCAGTTCTTC. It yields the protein CASSEARFYNEQFF.

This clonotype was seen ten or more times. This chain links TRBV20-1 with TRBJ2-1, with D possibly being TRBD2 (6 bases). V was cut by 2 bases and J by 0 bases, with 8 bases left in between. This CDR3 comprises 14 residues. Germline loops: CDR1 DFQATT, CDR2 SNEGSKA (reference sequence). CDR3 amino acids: CSARLASSYNEQFF. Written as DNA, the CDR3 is TGCAGTGCTAGACTAGCGAGCTCCTACAATGAGCAGTTCTTC.

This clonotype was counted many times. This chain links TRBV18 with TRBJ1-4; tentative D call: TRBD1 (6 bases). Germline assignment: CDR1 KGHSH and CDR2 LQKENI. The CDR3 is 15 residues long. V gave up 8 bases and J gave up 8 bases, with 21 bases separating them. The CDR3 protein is CASTIVGGKTEKLFF. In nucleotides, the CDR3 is TGTGCCAGCACAATCGTGGGGGGCAAGACGGAAAAACTGTTTTTT.

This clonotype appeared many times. The CDR3 DNA reads as TGTGCCAGCAGCTTTATGCTAGCGGGAAAAACCCTCCAGAATGAGCAGTTCTTC. Protein sequence: CASSFMLAGKTLQNEQFF. The chain combines TRBV11-2 with TRBJ2-1; TRBD2 matches at 9 bases. J gave up 7 bases and V 3 bases, and 16 bases lay outside the gene matches. The germline gives CDR1 SGHAT, CDR2 FQNNGV. This CDR3 spans 18 amino acids. The whole variable domain, remainder taken from reference TRBV11-2 and TRBJ2-1, is EAGVAQSPRYKIIEKRQSVAFWCNPISGHATLYWYQQILGQGPKLLIQFQNNGVVDDSQLPKDRFSAERLKGVDSTLKIQPAKLEDSAVYLCASSFMLAGKTLQNEQFFGPGTRLTVL.

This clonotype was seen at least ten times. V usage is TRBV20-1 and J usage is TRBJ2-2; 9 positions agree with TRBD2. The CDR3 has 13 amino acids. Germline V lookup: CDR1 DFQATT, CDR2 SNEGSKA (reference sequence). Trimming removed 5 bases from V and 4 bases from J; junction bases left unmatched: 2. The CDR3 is CSAVAGATGELFF. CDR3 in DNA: TGCAGTGCTGTAGCGGGAGCCACCGGGGAGCTGTTTTTT.

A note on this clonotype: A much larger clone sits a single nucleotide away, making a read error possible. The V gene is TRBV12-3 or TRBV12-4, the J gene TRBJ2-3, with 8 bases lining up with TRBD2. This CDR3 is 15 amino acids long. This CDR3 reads CASSFGRTSTDTHYF. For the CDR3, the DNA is TGTGCCAGCAGTTTCGGGCGGACTAGCACAGATACGCATTATTTT.

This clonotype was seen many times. DNA for the CDR3: TGTGCCAGCAGCTTAGATGGCGGGAGGGCCTACAATGAGCAGTTCTTC. Translating it yields CASSLDGGRAYNEQFF. This chain links TRBV11-3 with TRBJ2-1; TRBD2 agrees at 9 bases. V gave up 0 bases and J gave up 2 bases; unmatched junction bases: 2. Germline assignment: CDR1 SGHNT and CDR2 YENEEA. The CDR3 has 16 residues.

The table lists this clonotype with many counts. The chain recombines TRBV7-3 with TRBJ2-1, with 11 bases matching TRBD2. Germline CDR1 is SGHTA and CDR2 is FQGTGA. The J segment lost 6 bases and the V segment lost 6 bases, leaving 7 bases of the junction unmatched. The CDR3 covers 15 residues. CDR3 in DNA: TGTGCCAGCAGAATAGCGGGAGGGCCTATCAATGAGCAGTTCTTC. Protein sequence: CASRIAGGPINEQFF.

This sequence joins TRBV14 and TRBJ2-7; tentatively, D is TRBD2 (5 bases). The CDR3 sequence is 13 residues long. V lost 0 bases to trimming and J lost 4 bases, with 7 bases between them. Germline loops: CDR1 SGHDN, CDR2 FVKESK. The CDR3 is CASSQESGYEQYV. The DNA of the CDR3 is TGTGCCAGCAGCCAAGAATCGGGGTACGAGCAGTACGTC.

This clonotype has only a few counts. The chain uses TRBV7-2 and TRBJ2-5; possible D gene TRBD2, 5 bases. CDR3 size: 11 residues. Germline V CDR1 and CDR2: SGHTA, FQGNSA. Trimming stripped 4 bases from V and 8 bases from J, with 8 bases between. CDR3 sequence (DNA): TGTGCCAGCAGCTCCGCGGGCACCCAGTACTTC. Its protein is CASSSAGTQYF.

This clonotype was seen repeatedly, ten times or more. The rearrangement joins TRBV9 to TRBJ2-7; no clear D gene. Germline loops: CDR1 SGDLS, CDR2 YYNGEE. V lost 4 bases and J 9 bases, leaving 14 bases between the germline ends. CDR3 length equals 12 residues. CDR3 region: CASSSLTGMQYF. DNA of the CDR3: TGTGCCAGCAGCTCCCTGACTGGGATGCAGTACTTC.

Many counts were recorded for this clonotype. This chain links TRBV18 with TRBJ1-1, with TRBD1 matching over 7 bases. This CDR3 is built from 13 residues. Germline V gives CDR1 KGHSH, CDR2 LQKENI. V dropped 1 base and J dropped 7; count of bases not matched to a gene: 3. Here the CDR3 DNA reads TGTGCCAGCTCACCACTTCAGGGGGATGAAGCTTTCTTT. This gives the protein CASSPLQGDEAFF. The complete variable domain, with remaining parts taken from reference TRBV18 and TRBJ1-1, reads NAGVMQNPRHLVRRRGQEARLRCSPMKGHSHVYWYRQLPEEGLKFMVYLQKENIIDESGMPKERFSAEFPKEGPSILRIQQVVRGDSAAYFCASSPLQGDEAFFGQGTRLTVV.

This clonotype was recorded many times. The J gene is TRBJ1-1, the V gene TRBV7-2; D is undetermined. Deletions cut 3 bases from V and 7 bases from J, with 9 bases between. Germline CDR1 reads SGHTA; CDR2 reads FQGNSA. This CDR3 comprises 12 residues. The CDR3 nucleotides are TGTGCCAGCAGCTTCCCCCGGGTTGAAGCTTTCTTT. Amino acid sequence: CASSFPRVEAFF.

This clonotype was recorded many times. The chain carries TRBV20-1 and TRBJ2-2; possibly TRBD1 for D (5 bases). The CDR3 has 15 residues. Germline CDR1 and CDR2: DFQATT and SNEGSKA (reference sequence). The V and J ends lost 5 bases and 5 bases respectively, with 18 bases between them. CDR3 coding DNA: TGCAGTGCTCCCGGTGGAGCCGCAGGGACCGGGGAGCTGTTTTTT. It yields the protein CSAPGGAAGTGELFF.

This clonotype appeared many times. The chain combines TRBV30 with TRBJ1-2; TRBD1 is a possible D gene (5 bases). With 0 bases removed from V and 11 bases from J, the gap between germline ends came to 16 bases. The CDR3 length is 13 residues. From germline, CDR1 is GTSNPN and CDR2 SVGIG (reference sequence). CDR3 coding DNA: TGTGCCTGGAGTGTTGACGACAGAAAAGGGTACACCTTC. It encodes CAWSVDDRKGYTF. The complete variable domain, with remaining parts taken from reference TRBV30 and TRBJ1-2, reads SQTIHQWPATLVQPVGSPLSLECTVEGTSNPNLYWYRQAAGRGLQLLFYSVGIGQISSEVPQNLSASRPQDRQFILSSKKLLLSDSGFYLCAWSVDDRKGYTFGSGTRLTVV.

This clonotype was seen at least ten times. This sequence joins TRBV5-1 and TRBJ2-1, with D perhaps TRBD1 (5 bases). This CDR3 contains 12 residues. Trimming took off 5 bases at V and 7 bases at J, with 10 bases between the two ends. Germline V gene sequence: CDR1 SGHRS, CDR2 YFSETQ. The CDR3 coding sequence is TGCGCCAGCAGTTCTGCAGGGAATGAGCAGTTCTTC. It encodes CASSSAGNEQFF.

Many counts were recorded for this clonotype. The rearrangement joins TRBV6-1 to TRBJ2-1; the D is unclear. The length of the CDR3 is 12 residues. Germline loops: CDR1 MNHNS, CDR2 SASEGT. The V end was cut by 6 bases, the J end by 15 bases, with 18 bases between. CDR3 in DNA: TGTGCCAGCAGCCAAAGGATCGGGTGTCCGTTCTTC. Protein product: CASSQRIGCPFF.

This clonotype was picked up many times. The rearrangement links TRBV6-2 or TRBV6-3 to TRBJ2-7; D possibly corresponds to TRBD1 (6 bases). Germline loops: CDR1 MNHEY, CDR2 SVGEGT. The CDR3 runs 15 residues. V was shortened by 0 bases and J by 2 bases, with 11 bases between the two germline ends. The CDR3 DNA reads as TGTGCCAGCAGTTACTCAGGACAGAGCACCTACGAGCAGTACTTC. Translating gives CASSYSGQSTYEQYF.